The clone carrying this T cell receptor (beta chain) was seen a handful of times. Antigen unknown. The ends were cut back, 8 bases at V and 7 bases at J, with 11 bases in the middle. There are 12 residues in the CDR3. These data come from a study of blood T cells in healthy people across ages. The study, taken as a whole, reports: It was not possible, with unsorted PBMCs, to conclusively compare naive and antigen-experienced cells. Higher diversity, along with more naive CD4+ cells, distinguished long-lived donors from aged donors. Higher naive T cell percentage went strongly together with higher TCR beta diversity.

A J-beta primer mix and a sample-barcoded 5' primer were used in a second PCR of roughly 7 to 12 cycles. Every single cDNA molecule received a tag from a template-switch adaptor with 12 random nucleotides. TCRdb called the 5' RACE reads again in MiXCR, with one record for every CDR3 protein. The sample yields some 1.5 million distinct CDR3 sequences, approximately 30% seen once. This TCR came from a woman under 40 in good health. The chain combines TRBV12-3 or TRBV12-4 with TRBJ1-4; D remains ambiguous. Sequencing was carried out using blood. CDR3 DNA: TGTGCCAGCGAAGGTACTGGTGAAAAACTGTTTTTT. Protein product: CASEGTGEKLFF.